This T cell receptor (beta chain) appears in the sequencing data of a study of early T cells in non-severe SARS-CoV-2 infection. Whole-study findings and limits: The VDJdb matching leaned toward anti-spike CD8 responses and overlooked private and CD4 specificities.

From the 5' RACE reads, TCRdb called clonotypes with MiXCR, one entry per CDR3 protein. The profile shows tens of thousands of distinct CDR3 sequences, around a tenth of them singletons. The CDR3 covers 15 residues. Trimming removed 7 bases from V and 4 bases from J, with 18 bases in between. Germline V gene data show CDR1 as LGHDT and CDR2 as YNNKEL (reference sequence). This clonotype appeared many times. Its antigen is currently unknown. The chain has TRBV3-1 and TRBJ2-3; no definite D call. Input material: whole blood. The clonotype was recovered from an adult who was a healthcare worker with PCR-confirmed SARS-CoV-2 infection or an uninfected control (not recorded which). This CDR3 reads CASTPEQATADTQYF. Here the CDR3 DNA reads TGTGCCAGCACCCCGGAGCAGGCCACCGCAGATACGCAGTATTTT.